Listed below are T cell receptor beta chains from one sample, sequenced in a study of response to subunit inactivated influenza vaccine. From the RT-PCR reads, TCRdb called clonotypes with MiXCR, one entry per CDR3 protein. This sample has about 700,000 distinct CDR3 sequences, with approximately 15% found just once. Sample: PBMCs from blood, taken less than 15 days before vaccination. The receptors stem from a man aged 45-65 years who received an inactivated influenza vaccine. Each CDR3 is given with its conserved first and last residue. The order of the fields is D gene, V gene, clone size, J gene, CDR3 protein, CDR3 DNA. A D gene is named only where the DNA matches it firmly. Rows may omit the clone size; those that give it use once, few, many or a size class.

d_gene: NA
v_gene: TRBV3-1
abundance: NA
j_gene: TRBJ2-7
CDR3aa: CASSQEVWVEGSAEQYF
CDR3nt: TGTGCCAGCAGCCAAGAGGTTTGGGTCGAGGGGTCTGCGGAGCAGTACTTC

d_gene: TRBD1
v_gene: TRBV6-1
abundance: NA
j_gene: TRBJ2-5
CDR3aa: CASTKTGGFTQYF
CDR3nt: TGTGCCAGCACAAAGACAGGGGGCTTTACCCAGTACTTC

d_gene: NA
v_gene: TRBV3-1
abundance: few
j_gene: TRBJ2-2
CDR3aa: CASSHPGAGTGELFF
CDR3nt: TGTGCCAGCAGCCACCCGGGGGCAGGCACCGGGGAGCTGTTTTTT

d_gene: TRBD1
v_gene: TRBV7-3
abundance: few
j_gene: TRBJ2-5
CDR3aa: CASSLRGQGGETQYF
CDR3nt: TGTGCCAGCAGCTTAAGGGGACAGGGTGGGGAGACCCAGTACTTC

d_gene: TRBD2
v_gene: TRBV29-1
abundance: NA
j_gene: TRBJ2-7
CDR3aa: CSVAGGREQYF
CDR3nt: TGCAGCGTTGCGGGGGGGCGCGAGCAGTACTTC

d_gene: TRBD2
v_gene: TRBV7-2
abundance: NA
j_gene: TRBJ2-7
CDR3aa: CASSRREGFHEQYF
CDR3nt: TGTGCCAGCAGCAGGCGGGAGGGATTCCACGAGCAGTACTTC

d_gene: NA
v_gene: TRBV20-1
abundance: few
j_gene: TRBJ2-1
CDR3aa: CSARKGSGGYNEQFF
CDR3nt: TGCAGTGCTAGAAAGGGGAGTGGTGGCTACAATGAGCAGTTCTTC

d_gene: TRBD2
v_gene: TRBV6-5
abundance: NA
j_gene: TRBJ2-2
CDR3aa: CASSYLVLAGGRSTGELFF
CDR3nt: TGTGCCAGCAGTTATTTGGTACTAGCGGGAGGTAGGAGCACCGGGGAGCTGTTTTTT

d_gene: TRBD1
v_gene: TRBV20-1
abundance: NA
j_gene: TRBJ1-4
CDR3aa: CSVPTGVGEKLFF
CDR3nt: TGCAGTGTCCCGACAGGGGTGGGTGAAAAACTGTTTTTT

d_gene: NA
v_gene: TRBV6-2/TRBV6-3
abundance: NA
j_gene: TRBJ2-1
CDR3aa: CASSRLNGEQFF
CDR3nt: TGTGCCAGCAGCAGACTTAATGGTGAGCAGTTCTTC

d_gene: TRBD2
v_gene: TRBV3-1
abundance: few
j_gene: TRBJ2-1
CDR3aa: CASSQPGLAQSYNEQFF
CDR3nt: TGTGCCAGCAGCCAACCGGGACTAGCTCAGTCCTACAATGAGCAGTTCTTC

d_gene: TRBD1
v_gene: TRBV2
abundance: NA
j_gene: TRBJ2-5
CDR3aa: CASRKDRGGETQYF
CDR3nt: TGTGCCAGCAGGAAGGACAGGGGGGGAGAGACCCAGTACTTC

d_gene: NA
v_gene: TRBV29-1
abundance: many
j_gene: TRBJ1-1
CDR3aa: CSVEEGVGAFF
CDR3nt: TGCAGCGTTGAAGAGGGAGTTGGGGCTTTCTTT

d_gene: NA
v_gene: TRBV15
abundance: few
j_gene: TRBJ1-5
CDR3aa: CATSRASGVNQPQHF
CDR3nt: TGTGCCACCAGCAGAGCCTCCGGGGTCAATCAGCCCCAGCATTTT

d_gene: NA
v_gene: TRBV11-2
abundance: NA
j_gene: TRBJ2-1
CDR3aa: CASSLGVGADINEQFF
CDR3nt: TGTGCCAGCAGCTTAGGTGTGGGGGCTGATATCAATGAGCAGTTCTTC

d_gene: NA
v_gene: TRBV15
abundance: few
j_gene: TRBJ2-7
CDR3aa: CATSRDVPYEQYF
CDR3nt: TGTGCCACCAGCAGAGACGTTCCCTACGAGCAGTACTTC

d_gene: NA
v_gene: TRBV20-1
abundance: few
j_gene: TRBJ1-4
CDR3aa: CSSMPAWSEKLFF
CDR3nt: TGCAGCTCAATGCCGGCCTGGAGCGAAAAACTGTTTTTT

d_gene: NA
v_gene: TRBV2
abundance: many
j_gene: TRBJ1-5
CDR3aa: CASSVDSLNQPQHF
CDR3nt: TGTGCCAGCAGTGTTGATAGCCTCAATCAGCCCCAGCATTTT

d_gene: NA
v_gene: TRBV10-3
abundance: NA
j_gene: TRBJ2-3
CDR3aa: CAISRQTRTDTQYF
CDR3nt: TGTGCCATCAGTCGACAGACGCGCACAGATACGCAGTATTTT

d_gene: NA
v_gene: TRBV12-3/TRBV12-4
abundance: once
j_gene: TRBJ1-3
CDR3aa: CASISSSGNTIYF
CDR3nt: TGTGCCAGCATCTCGAGCTCTGGAAACACCATATATTTT

d_gene: TRBD1
v_gene: TRBV3-1
abundance: few
j_gene: TRBJ2-7
CDR3aa: CASQPGQASYEQYF
CDR3nt: TGTGCCAGCCAACCGGGACAGGCCTCCTACGAGCAGTACTTC

d_gene: TRBD1
v_gene: TRBV7-9
abundance: NA
j_gene: TRBJ1-1
CDR3aa: CASSSGQGGDTEAFF
CDR3nt: TGTGCCAGCAGCTCCGGACAGGGCGGGGACACTGAAGCTTTCTTT

d_gene: NA
v_gene: TRBV2
abundance: NA
j_gene: TRBJ1-5
CDR3aa: CASRVDSMMPKSNQPQHF
CDR3nt: TGTGCCAGCAGAGTGGACTCTATGATGCCCAAGAGCAATCAGCCCCAGCATTTT

d_gene: TRBD2
v_gene: TRBV12-3/TRBV12-4
abundance: many
j_gene: TRBJ2-2
CDR3aa: CASRKPRGVRIAGELFF
CDR3nt: TGTGCCAGCAGAAAACCGCGGGGGGTGCGTATAGCCGGGGAGCTGTTTTTT

d_gene: NA
v_gene: TRBV4-2
abundance: few
j_gene: TRBJ2-7
CDR3aa: CASSQDRGTATYEQYF
CDR3nt: TGTGCCAGCAGCCAAGATCGGGGGACAGCCACCTACGAGCAGTACTTC

d_gene: NA
v_gene: TRBV20-1
abundance: many
j_gene: TRBJ2-1
CDR3aa: CSARVGLVNEQFF
CDR3nt: TGCAGTGCTAGAGTGGGACTGGTCAATGAGCAGTTCTTC

d_gene: NA
v_gene: TRBV12-3/TRBV12-4
abundance: NA
j_gene: TRBJ2-7
CDR3aa: CASTGRAARGEQYF
CDR3nt: TGTGCCAGTACGGGTCGGGCGGCCCGTGGGGAGCAGTACTTC

d_gene: NA
v_gene: TRBV27
abundance: few
j_gene: TRBJ2-5
CDR3aa: CASSLFPRETQYF
CDR3nt: TGTGCCAGCAGTTTGTTCCCCAGGGAGACCCAGTACTTC

d_gene: NA
v_gene: TRBV10-3
abundance: once
j_gene: TRBJ1-6
CDR3aa: CAIRGSSAVSPLHF
CDR3nt: TGTGCCATCAGGGGGAGTTCGGCGGTGTCACCCCTCCACTTT

d_gene: TRBD2
v_gene: TRBV15
abundance: few
j_gene: TRBJ2-1
CDR3aa: CATSPRGGSHGEQFF
CDR3nt: TGTGCCACCAGCCCTCGAGGCGGGAGTCATGGTGAGCAGTTCTTC

d_gene: TRBD1
v_gene: TRBV20-1
abundance: few
j_gene: TRBJ1-1
CDR3aa: CSARKTGGRGTEAFF
CDR3nt: TGCAGTGCTAGAAAGACAGGGGGACGGGGGACTGAAGCTTTCTTT

d_gene: NA
v_gene: TRBV11-2
abundance: NA
j_gene: TRBJ1-3
CDR3aa: CASSLQGLGNTIYF
CDR3nt: TGTGCCAGCAGCTTACAGGGGCTTGGAAACACCATATATTTT

d_gene: TRBD2
v_gene: TRBV3-1
abundance: many
j_gene: TRBJ2-3
CDR3aa: CASSQVGLAEKTTHIDTQYF
CDR3nt: TGTGCCAGCAGCCAAGTGGGACTAGCGGAGAAAACTACCCACATTGATACGCAGTATTTT

d_gene: NA
v_gene: TRBV29-1
abundance: few
j_gene: TRBJ1-1
CDR3aa: CSVGPGLNTEAFF
CDR3nt: TGCAGCGTTGGCCCGGGGTTGAACACTGAAGCTTTCTTT

d_gene: NA
v_gene: TRBV6-5
abundance: NA
j_gene: TRBJ2-7
CDR3aa: CASSYSMLSGSGEQYF
CDR3nt: TGTGCCAGCAGTTACTCGATGCTCTCAGGGAGCGGCGAGCAGTACTTC

d_gene: NA
v_gene: TRBV5-1
abundance: few
j_gene: TRBJ2-2
CDR3aa: CASSERVGRTGELFF
CDR3nt: TGCGCCAGCAGCGAACGGGTCGGTCGGACCGGGGAGCTGTTTTTT

d_gene: NA
v_gene: TRBV29-1
abundance: NA
j_gene: TRBJ2-1
CDR3aa: CSVGVGSSYNEQFF
CDR3nt: TGCAGCGTTGGGGTCGGGAGTAGCTACAATGAGCAGTTCTTC

d_gene: TRBD1
v_gene: TRBV10-3
abundance: few
j_gene: TRBJ2-7
CDR3aa: CAINPGQGYEQYF
CDR3nt: TGTGCCATCAACCCGGGACAGGGATACGAGCAGTACTTC

d_gene: TRBD1
v_gene: TRBV14
abundance: NA
j_gene: TRBJ2-1
CDR3aa: CASSQVGIQGLKQFF
CDR3nt: TGTGCCAGCAGCCAAGTGGGGATACAGGGGTTAAAGCAGTTCTTC

d_gene: TRBD1
v_gene: TRBV5-6
abundance: few
j_gene: TRBJ2-1
CDR3aa: CASSTSRDRHDNEQFF
CDR3nt: TGTGCCAGCAGCACGAGCAGGGACAGGCATGACAATGAGCAGTTCTTC

d_gene: NA
v_gene: TRBV20-1
abundance: once
j_gene: TRBJ2-2
CDR3aa: CSVRGRGNTGELFF
CDR3nt: TGCAGTGTTAGGGGCAGGGGTAACACCGGGGAGCTGTTTTTT

d_gene: TRBD1
v_gene: TRBV12-3/TRBV12-4
abundance: NA
j_gene: TRBJ1-6
CDR3aa: CASKPGQGSSPLHF
CDR3nt: TGTGCCAGCAAACCGGGACAGGGTTCATCACCCCTCCACTTT

d_gene: NA
v_gene: TRBV10-3
abundance: many
j_gene: TRBJ2-5
CDR3aa: CAISGAVAKETQYF
CDR3nt: TGTGCCATCAGTGGTGCTGTTGCCAAGGAGACCCAGTACTTC

d_gene: NA
v_gene: TRBV11-2
abundance: many
j_gene: TRBJ2-4
CDR3aa: CASSSTGAKNIQYF
CDR3nt: TGTGCCAGCAGCTCAACAGGGGCCAAAAACATTCAGTACTTC

d_gene: NA
v_gene: TRBV19
abundance: many
j_gene: TRBJ1-2
CDR3aa: CASSKGGNGYTF
CDR3nt: TGTGCCAGTAGTAAGGGTGGAAATGGCTACACCTTC

d_gene: TRBD2
v_gene: TRBV7-2
abundance: many
j_gene: TRBJ2-1
CDR3aa: CASSLMAGGSYNEQFF
CDR3nt: TGTGCCAGCAGCTTAATGGCGGGAGGTTCCTACAATGAGCAGTTCTTC

d_gene: TRBD2
v_gene: TRBV7-9
abundance: NA
j_gene: TRBJ2-3
CDR3aa: CASSLFASGRRDTQYF
CDR3nt: TGTGCCAGCAGCTTATTTGCTAGCGGGAGACGAGATACGCAGTATTTT

d_gene: NA
v_gene: TRBV20-1
abundance: few
j_gene: TRBJ1-1
CDR3aa: CSARESSRGNTEAFF
CDR3nt: TGCAGTGCTAGAGAGAGTTCCCGCGGGAACACTGAAGCTTTCTTT

d_gene: NA
v_gene: TRBV20-1
abundance: NA
j_gene: TRBJ2-7
CDR3aa: CSAPLIGGTGEQYF
CDR3nt: TGCAGTGCTCCCCTAATCGGGGGCACGGGCGAGCAGTACTTC

d_gene: NA
v_gene: TRBV9
abundance: NA
j_gene: TRBJ1-6
CDR3aa: CASSTQPGLNSPLHF
CDR3nt: TGTGCCAGCAGCACCCAGCCGGGTCTAAATTCACCCCTCCACTTT

d_gene: TRBD1
v_gene: TRBV20-1
abundance: many
j_gene: TRBJ2-3
CDR3aa: CSADSTGGGSDTQYF
CDR3nt: TGCAGTGCAGACTCGACAGGGGGCGGTTCAGATACGCAGTATTTT

d_gene: TRBD1
v_gene: TRBV12-3/TRBV12-4
abundance: many
j_gene: TRBJ2-1
CDR3aa: CASSSPGQGINEQFF
CDR3nt: TGTGCCAGCAGTTCCCCGGGACAGGGGATCAATGAGCAGTTCTTC

d_gene: NA
v_gene: TRBV5-1
abundance: many
j_gene: TRBJ1-1
CDR3aa: CASSRLLNTEAFF
CDR3nt: TGTGCCAGCAGCCGCCTTCTGAACACTGAAGCTTTCTTT

d_gene: TRBD2
v_gene: TRBV29-1
abundance: NA
j_gene: TRBJ2-5
CDR3aa: CSCSGGQETQYF
CDR3nt: TGCAGCTGTAGCGGGGGCCAAGAGACCCAGTACTTC

d_gene: NA
v_gene: TRBV4-3
abundance: few
j_gene: TRBJ2-1
CDR3aa: CASSQGYSPLPNEQFF
CDR3nt: TGCGCCAGCAGCCAAGGCTACAGTCCCCTCCCCAATGAGCAGTTCTTC